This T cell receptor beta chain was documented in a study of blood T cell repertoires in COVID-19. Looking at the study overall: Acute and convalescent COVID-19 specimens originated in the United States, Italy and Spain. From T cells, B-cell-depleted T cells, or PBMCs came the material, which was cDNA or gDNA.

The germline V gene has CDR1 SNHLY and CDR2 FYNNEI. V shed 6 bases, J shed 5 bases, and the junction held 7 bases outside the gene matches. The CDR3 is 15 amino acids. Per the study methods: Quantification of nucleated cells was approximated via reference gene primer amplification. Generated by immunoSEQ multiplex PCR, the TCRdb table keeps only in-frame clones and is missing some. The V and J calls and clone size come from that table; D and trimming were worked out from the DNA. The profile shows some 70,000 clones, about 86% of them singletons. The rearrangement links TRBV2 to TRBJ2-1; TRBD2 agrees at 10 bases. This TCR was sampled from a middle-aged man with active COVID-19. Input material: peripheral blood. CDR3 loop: CASRAGLANNNEQFF. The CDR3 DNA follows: TGTGCCAGCAGGGCGGGACTAGCGAATAACAATGAGCAGTTCTTC. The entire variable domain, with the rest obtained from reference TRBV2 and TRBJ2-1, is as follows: EPEVTQTPSHQVTQMGQEVILRCVPISNHLYFYWYRQILGQKVEFLVSFYNNEISEKSEIFDDQFSVERPDGSNFTLKIRSTKLEDSAMYFCASRAGLANNNEQFFGPGTRLTVL.